This T cell receptor (beta chain) derives from a study of CD8 T cells in Susac syndrome. Study summary: Patients with Susac syndrome were, at the time of blood collection, therapy-naive, maintained on corticosteroids, or maintained on intravenous immunoglobulin alone. Regarding the study as a whole: There was no clonal expansion in the CD4+ T cell repertoires of Susac syndrome.

Reverse transcription used roughly 0.45 to 1 ug RNA and random hexamers. Multiplex PCR with immunoSEQ amplified the TCR beta CDR3 across 54 Vbeta and 13 Jbeta. One entry per CDR3 protein results from TCRdb running MiXCR on the immunoSEQ multiplex PCR reads. The sample lists 74,000 or so distinct CDR3 sequences, under 95% occurring once. TEMRA cells were FACS-enriched, with CD8+ and CD4+ T cells isolated negatively. Turning to this clonotype: The antigen remains unidentified.

The source material was CD4+ T cells from PBMCs. This TCR was recovered from a human donor with Susac syndrome.

CDR3 protein: CAWSVRGSGRNTDTQYF. The CDR3 DNA follows: TGTGCCTGGAGTGTACGAGGTAGCGGGAGGAACACAGATACGCAGTATTTT. The chain joins TRBV30 to TRBJ2-3; 10 nucleotides match TRBD2. V shed 0 bases and J 2 bases; nucleotides not matched to a gene: 8. Germline V gene data show CDR1 as GTSNPN and CDR2 as SVGIG (reference sequence). CDR3 size: 17 residues. The entire variable domain, with the rest obtained from reference TRBV30 and TRBJ2-3, is as follows: SQTIHQWPATLVQPVGSPLSLECTVEGTSNPNLYWYRQAAGRGLQLLFYSVGIGQISSEVPQNLSASRPQDRQFILSSKKLLLSDSGFYLCAWSVRGSGRNTDTQYFGPGTRLTVL.